The rows below give T cell receptor beta chains drawn from one sample of a study of blood T cell repertoires in COVID-19. Measured with immunoSEQ multiplex PCR; TCRdb has only the in-frame clones, and not every one. In the table there are 250,000 to 400,000 clones, 70% to 90% of which are singletons. What was sequenced was PBMCs or T cells enriched from blood (not recorded which). The receptors were sampled from a woman younger than 45 who had recovered from COVID-19. The CDR3 runs from the conserved cysteine through the conserved F or W. A D gene is named only where the DNA matches it firmly. Part of the rows lack a size; the others show once, few, many or a class for expanded clones.

J gene | V gene | D gene | clone size | CDR3 protein | CDR3 DNA
TRBJ1-2 | TRBV29-1 | TRBD1 | - | CSVGRDRGYGYTF | TGCAGCGTGGGCCGGGACAGGGGATATGGCTACACCTTC
TRBJ2-2 | TRBV5-6 | - | - | CASSFGQMLPGELFF | TGTGCCAGCAGCTTCGGACAGATGTTACCGGGGGAGCTGTTTTTT
TRBJ2-4 | TRBV7-4 | TRBD1 | - | CASSLKGDRGLPKNIQYF | TGTGCCAGCAGCTTAAAAGGAGACAGGGGTCTACCCAAAAACATTCAGTACTTC
TRBJ2-1 | TRBV7-2 | TRBD2 | few | CASRSGLAGSGEQFF | TGTGCCAGCAGGTCCGGACTAGCGGGGAGCGGTGAGCAGTTCTTC
TRBJ2-1 | TRBV19 | TRBD1 | once | CASSTPDRGPHRSYNEQFF | TGTGCCAGTAGTACCCCGGACAGGGGACCCCACCGCTCCTACAATGAGCAGTTCTTC
TRBJ1-5 | TRBV7-8 | - | once | CASSLDGLTAAQHF | TGTGCCAGCAGCTTAGACGGATTGACCGCGGCCCAGCATTTT
TRBJ1-1 | TRBV10-3 | - | - | CATSGGNTEAFF | TGTGCCACTTCGGGAGGGAACACTGAAGCTTTCTTT
TRBJ2-2 | TRBV4-3 | - | - | CASSQAGILTGELFF | TGCGCCAGCAGCCAAGCGGGGATTCTAACCGGGGAGCTGTTTTTT
TRBJ1-4 | TRBV7-9 | - | - | CASSAGRGADEKLFF | TGTGCCAGCAGCGCCGGGAGGGGGGCGGATGAAAAACTGTTTTTT
TRBJ2-2 | TRBV11-2 | - | - | CASSLDLTGELFF | TGTGCCAGCAGCTTAGATCTGACCGGGGAGCTGTTTTTT
TRBJ2-1 | TRBV19 | - | - | CASSIAKDGGGLVFF | TGTGCCAGTAGTATAGCTAAAGACGGCGGGGGCTTAGTGTTCTTC
TRBJ1-5 | TRBV7-9 | TRBD1 | many | CASSGAGTGGFQPQHF | TGTGCCAGCAGCGGAGCCGGGACAGGGGGATTTCAGCCCCAGCATTTT
TRBJ1-1 | TRBV4-3 | TRBD1 | - | CASSRSGTGIRAFF | TGCGCCAGCAGCCGTTCCGGGACAGGGATACGAGCTTTCTTT
TRBJ1-1 | TRBV5-8 | - | once | CASSLAGWGNTEAFF | TGTGCCAGCAGCCTCGCAGGGTGGGGCAACACTGAAGCTTTCTTT
TRBJ1-6 | TRBV28 | - | - | CASSLQSSPLHF | TGTGCCAGCAGCCTACAGAGTTCACCCCTCCACTTT
TRBJ1-1 | TRBV5-1 | TRBD1 | - | CASSQRDSYTEAFF | TGCGCCAGCAGTCAGAGGGACAGCTACACTGAAGCTTTCTTT
TRBJ2-7 | TRBV6-1 | TRBD1 | - | CASSVERAGTGGYEQYF | TGTGCCAGCAGTGTGGAAAGGGCCGGGACAGGGGGCTACGAGCAGTACTTC
TRBJ1-2 | TRBV10-2 | TRBD1 | - | CASSEAGQDYGYTF | TGCGCCAGCAGTGAGGCCGGACAGGACTATGGCTACACCTTC
TRBJ1-1 | TRBV6-5 | TRBD1 | - | CASSRQGAAFF | TGTGCCAGCAGTAGACAGGGGGCAGCTTTCTTT
TRBJ2-1 | TRBV4-3 | TRBD1 | - | CASSQGTGRYEQFF | TGCGCCAGCAGCCAAGGGACAGGGAGATATGAGCAGTTCTTC
TRBJ1-6 | TRBV19 | - | - | CASSMGSYNSPLHF | TGTGCCAGTAGTATGGGCAGCTATAATTCACCCCTCCACTTT
TRBJ2-3 | TRBV5-1 | TRBD1 | - | CASSRDSTTDTQYF | TGCGCCAGCAGCCGGGACAGCACCACAGATACGCAGTATTTT
TRBJ2-5 | TRBV11-2 | TRBD2 | - | CASSLRTSGGSRSKTQYF | TGTGCCAGCAGCTTAAGGACTAGCGGGGGCTCCCGGTCGAAGACCCAGTACTTC
TRBJ2-1 | TRBV5-1 | TRBD1 | - | CASSLQGPRSYNEQFF | TGCGCCAGCAGCTTACAGGGGCCCCGCTCCTACAATGAGCAGTTCTTC
TRBJ1-6 | TRBV6-1 | - | - | CASSEARDWHSPLHF | TGTGCCAGCAGTGAAGCCAGGGACTGGCATTCACCCCTCCACTTT
TRBJ1-5 | TRBV6-6 | - | - | CASSYISNNQPQHF | TGTGCCAGCAGTTACATCAGTAACAATCAGCCCCAGCATTTT
TRBJ1-6 | TRBV13 | - | few | CASSPRTNSPLHF | TGTGCCAGCAGCCCTCGGACAAATTCACCCCTCCACTTT
TRBJ2-7 | TRBV7-2 | TRBD2 | - | CASSPLGGAYEQYF | TGTGCCAGCAGCCCCCTTGGGGGGGCCTACGAGCAGTACTTC
TRBJ1-5 | TRBV28 | TRBD1 | - | CASRGSTGGSQPQHF | TGTGCCAGCAGAGGAAGCACAGGGGGCTCTCAGCCCCAGCATTTT
TRBJ1-2 | TRBV7-2 | TRBD1 | - | CASSFSGTGARGYTF | TGTGCCAGCAGCTTTTCAGGGACAGGGGCTCGAGGCTACACCTTC
TRBJ2-3 | TRBV6-2/TRBV6-3 | TRBD2 | - | CASSYPWTSGGVSTDTQYF | TGTGCCAGCAGTTACCCGTGGACTAGCGGGGGGGTGAGCACAGATACGCAGTATTTT
TRBJ2-7 | TRBV5-1 | TRBD2 | - | CASKGAGFYEQYF | TGCGCCAGCAAAGGAGCGGGGTTCTACGAGCAGTACTTC
TRBJ2-2 | TRBV6-5 | - | - | CASRSSAGAIGELFF | TGTGCCAGCAGGTCTTCGGCGGGGGCGATCGGGGAGCTGTTTTTT
TRBJ1-2 | TRBV9 | - | - | CASSVLAQAGYTF | TGTGCCAGCAGCGTATTGGCACAGGCTGGCTACACCTTC
TRBJ2-7 | TRBV5-1 | TRBD1 | - | CASSLGQGSSYEQYF | TGCGCCAGCAGCTTAGGACAGGGCTCTTCCTACGAGCAGTACTTC
TRBJ2-7 | TRBV19 | TRBD1 | - | CASSKGTGAYEQYF | TGTGCCAGTAGTAAGGGGACAGGGGCCTACGAGCAGTACTTC
TRBJ2-5 | TRBV9 | - | - | CASSPAGSSVETQYF | TGTGCCAGCAGCCCAGCGGGCAGTAGTGTGGAGACCCAGTACTTC
TRBJ1-5 | TRBV19 | - | - | CASSKQALPRQPQHF | TGTGCCAGTAGTAAACAGGCCCTCCCGCGTCAGCCCCAGCATTTT
TRBJ1-3 | TRBV7-9 | TRBD1 | - | CASSSTGVSGNTIYF | TGTGCCAGCAGCTCAACAGGGGTTTCTGGAAACACCATATATTTT
TRBJ2-2 | TRBV9 | - | - | CASSDLSGAGELFF | TGTGCCAGCAGCGACTTATCAGGGGCCGGGGAGCTGTTTTTT
TRBJ2-3 | TRBV19 | - | - | CASSPSYLDTQYF | TGTGCCAGTAGTCCCTCTTATTTGGATACGCAGTATTTT
TRBJ2-1 | TRBV15 | TRBD2 | - | CATRNHGGSSYNEQFF | TGTGCCACCCGGAACCACGGGGGGAGCTCCTACAATGAGCAGTTCTTC
TRBJ2-2 | TRBV3-1/TRBV3-2 | - | - | CASSVLAGELFF | TGTGCCAGCAGCGTATTAGCCGGGGAGCTGTTTTTT
TRBJ2-7 | TRBV28 | - | - | CASSLGPGVGAYEQYF | TGTGCCAGCAGTTTAGGTCCGGGTGTGGGAGCCTACGAGCAGTACTTC
TRBJ1-5 | TRBV9 | - | - | CASSPGGSHQPQHF | TGTGCCAGCAGCCCCGGAGGAAGCCATCAGCCCCAGCATTTT
TRBJ2-3 | TRBV14 | TRBD2 | - | CASSQPDTSGRTDTQYF | TGTGCCAGCAGCCAACCCGATACTAGCGGACGCACAGATACGCAGTATTTT
TRBJ2-1 | TRBV2 | - | - | CASSGEGGLGNEQFF | TGTGCCAGCAGTGGGGAGGGGGGTCTTGGGAATGAGCAGTTCTTC
TRBJ1-1 | TRBV3-1/TRBV3-2 | TRBD1 | - | CASSQGQGALAFF | TGTGCCAGCAGCCAAGGACAGGGGGCGCTTGCTTTCTTT
TRBJ2-5 | TRBV3-1/TRBV3-2 | - | once | CASIQTGFQETQYF | TGTGCCAGCATCCAAACAGGGTTCCAAGAGACCCAGTACTTC
TRBJ1-4 | TRBV5-1 | - | - | CASSTLQGTNEKLFF | TGCGCCAGCAGCACTCTACAGGGAACTAATGAAAAACTGTTTTTT